There are many counts of the clone carrying this T cell receptor beta chain. Its matching antigen is unknown. The entry originates in a study of T-cell memory formation after mild COVID-19. Study-wide background: The two donors had largely donor-specific TCR clusters.

TCR alpha and TCR beta cDNA libraries carrying sample barcodes and UMIs were produced by 5'RACE using constant-segment primers. TCRdb used MiXCR to reprocess the 5' RACE reads, holding one entry per CDR3 protein. The data contain a few hundred thousand distinct CDR3 sequences, roughly a tenth of them seen just once; the ten biggest clones take up 20% to 25%. Germline-derived CDR1 and CDR2 are MNHEY and SVGEGT. Germline trimming cut 5 bases from V and 3 bases from J; bases unmatched to any gene: 3. CDR3 length: 13 amino acids. The study's findings and limits: Clones which contracted sat mainly in CM and EM if CD4+, and in EMRA if CD8+. Researchers found some responding clones in pre-infection memory, a sign that cross-reactive memory joined.

This chain uses TRBV6-2 or TRBV6-3 with TRBJ2-7, with 8 bases matching TRBD1. Sequenced input: PBMCs or a T cell subset sorted from them (not recorded which). This clonotype originated in a man aged 18 to 30 who had mild COVID-19 (a few samples of this study predate the infection). Cell type and time point are not known. The CDR3: CASSTGGLYEQYF. The CDR3 DNA reads as TGTGCCAGCAGTACAGGGGGTCTCTACGAGCAGTACTTC.